These 20 T cell receptor beta chains originate from one sample sequenced in a study of cytomegalovirus exposure and HLA in healthy donors. Primers included in the PCR were 60 Vbeta and 13 Jbeta primers. This table comes from immunoSEQ multiplex PCR, and its TCRdb copy is limited to in-frame clones, with some not included. The data show approximately 190,000 clones, with about 86% seen just once and roughly 2% held by the top ten. Sequenced input: PBMCs. These receptors all come from a woman between 18 and 30 years old in good health and CMV-seropositive.

The J gene is TRBJ2-3, the V gene TRBV18; 8 nucleotides align to TRBD1. After removal of 1 base from V and 4 bases from J, the junction contained 1 base not matched to a gene. Germline V gene sequence: CDR1 KGHSH, CDR2 LQKENI. There are 14 residues in the CDR3. The CDR3 loop reads CASSPQQGADTQYF. DNA of the CDR3: TGTGCCAGCTCACCACAACAGGGGGCAGATACGCAGTATTTT.

This chain joins TRBV4-1 and TRBJ1-2, with 8 bases that match TRBD1. CDR1 is MGHRA and CDR2 is YSYEKL in the germline V gene. V shed 0 bases and J 0 bases; nucleotides not matched to a gene: 6. This CDR3 spans 17 amino acids. The CDR3 protein is CASSQETGALANYGYTF. DNA for the CDR3: TGCGCCAGCAGCCAAGAGACAGGGGCTCTAGCTAACTATGGCTACACCTTC.

The chain links TRBV14 to TRBJ1-2; D unclear. Trimming removed 2 bases from V and 5 bases from J, with 18 bases in between. This CDR3 has 16 amino acids. Germline CDR1 SGHDN, CDR2 FVKESK. The CDR3 sequence is CASSQSGQIRTYGYTF. The CDR3 nucleotides are TGTGCCAGCAGCCAAAGCGGGCAGATTCGTACGTATGGCTACACCTTC.

The V call is TRBV29-1, the J call TRBJ2-7, with 7 bases matching TRBD1. Per the germline V gene, CDR1 is SQVTM and CDR2 is ANQGSEA. CDR3 size: 13 residues. V shed 7 bases and J 0 bases; nucleotides not matched to a gene: 6. The CDR3 sequence is CSASTGSSYEQYV. CDR3 DNA sequence: TGCAGCGCTTCGACAGGGAGCTCCTACGAGCAGTACGTC.

The chain combines TRBV5-4 with TRBJ2-3; 8 nucleotides agree with TRBD2. This CDR3 is built from 16 residues. The V segment lost 1 base and the J segment 3 bases; nucleotides outside the gene matches: 7. CDR1 SGHNT and CDR2 YYREEE come from the germline V gene (reference sequence). The CDR3 spells CASSLRISGVTDTQYF. The DNA of the CDR3 is TGTGCCAGCAGCTTGCGTATTAGCGGGGTAACAGATACGCAGTATTTT.

The chain carries TRBV12-5 and TRBJ2-5, with 11 positions matching TRBD2. Germline V gene sequence: CDR1 LGHNT, CDR2 FRNRAP. This CDR3 spans 15 amino acids. J lost 0 bases, V lost 5 bases, and 2 bases had no gene match. The CDR3 loop is CASGTSGGYQETQYF. CDR3 in DNA: TGTGCTAGTGGTACTAGCGGGGGTTACCAAGAGACCCAGTACTTC.

The CDR3 is CASSELSGGYYNEQFF. For the CDR3, the DNA is TGTGCCAGCAGTGAGCTTAGCGGGGGTTACTACAATGAGCAGTTCTTC. This chain uses TRBV6-1 with TRBJ2-1; 9 bases map to TRBD2. Germline loops: CDR1 MNHNS, CDR2 SASEGT. Unmatched junction bases numbered 6, after V lost 3 bases and J lost 3 bases. CDR3 size: 16 residues.

This chain connects TRBV6-6 to TRBJ2-1; the D gene is possibly TRBD2 (5 bases). From germline, CDR1 is MNHNY and CDR2 SVGAGI (reference sequence). The CDR3 totals 15 residues. V dropped 2 bases and J dropped 0 bases, with 8 bases sitting between them. The CDR3 bases are TGTGCCAGCAGTTACATAGGGAGCTCCTACAATGAGCAGTTCTTC. Its protein product is CASSYIGSSYNEQFF.

The chain uses TRBV6-5 and TRBJ1-1, with 9 bases matching TRBD1. J gave up 0 bases and V 10 bases, and 6 bases lay outside the gene matches. Germline V gene sequence: CDR1 MNHEY, CDR2 SVGAGI. CDR3 length equals 14 residues. CDR3 sequence (DNA): TGTGCCACCCTAAGGACAGGGGTGAACACTGAAGCTTTCTTT. It translates to CATLRTGVNTEAFF.

V usage is TRBV13 and J usage is TRBJ1-1; D call uncertain. There are 17 residues in the CDR3. Trimming cost V 5 bases and J 3 bases, with 22 bases left between them. Germline-derived CDR1 and CDR2 are PRHDT and FYEKMQ (reference sequence). Here the CDR3 reads CASSLPGRRTLDTEAFF. In nucleotides, the CDR3 is TGTGCCAGCAGCCTCCCGGGGAGGCGGACGCTGGACACTGAAGCTTTCTTT.

The J gene is TRBJ2-3, the V gene TRBV4-2; 10 bases line up with TRBD1. From germline, CDR1 is LGHNA and CDR2 YNFKEQ. The CDR3 contains 15 residues. J was trimmed by 2 bases and V by 5 bases; bases with no gene match: 4. CDR3 nucleotides: TGTGCCAGCAGCACCGGGACAGGGGACACAGATACGCAGTATTTT. Amino acids: CASSTGTGDTDTQYF.

This clone was counted a single time. V and J are TRBV6-1 and TRBJ2-6; 7 nucleotides align to TRBD1. The CDR3 extends over 16 amino acids. With V trimmed by 3 bases and J by 0 bases, 2 bases remained unmatched. The germline V gene encodes CDR1 MNHNS and CDR2 SASEGT. The CDR3 reads CASSDRGNSGANVLTF. Here the CDR3 DNA reads TGTGCCAGCAGTGACAGGGGGAACTCTGGGGCCAACGTCCTGACTTTC.

The V and J genes are TRBV2 and TRBJ2-2, with 7 bases that match TRBD2. In germline, CDR1 is SNHLY, CDR2 FYNNEI. V was pared by 0 bases and J by 3 bases, with 7 bases of the junction left unmatched. This CDR3 has 17 residues. The CDR3 nucleotides read TGTGCCAGCAGTGAAGCCTGGACTAGAGGGTACACCGGGGAGCTGTTTTTT. Its translation: CASSEAWTRGYTGELFF.

This clone was seen just once. V gene TRBV4-1 combines with J gene TRBJ1-1, with 7 bases fitting TRBD1. V lost 3 bases and J lost 7; bases outside the gene matches: 11. The CDR3 loop spans 15 amino acids. Germline-derived CDR1 and CDR2 are MGHRA and YSYEKL. This CDR3 reads CASSHTGVRGGEAFF. In DNA form, the CDR3 reads TGCGCCAGCAGCCATACAGGGGTGCGGGGGGGTGAAGCTTTCTTT.

The rearrangement links TRBV7-9 to TRBJ1-1; 7 bases map to TRBD1. CDR1 and CDR2 (germline): SEHNR, FQNEAQ (reference sequence). Losses at the gene ends were 5 bases for V and 3 bases for J; bases not matched to a gene: 9. This CDR3 is 15 amino acids long. The CDR3: CASSRPGTVYTEAFF. The CDR3 DNA reads TGTGCCAGCAGCCGACCCGGGACAGTATACACTGAAGCTTTCTTT.

The CDR3 DNA follows: TGTGCCAGCAGCCCGACTAGCACGGCCTACGAGCAGTACTTC. It specifies CASSPTSTAYEQYF. The chain links TRBV4-2 to TRBJ2-7, with 7 positions matching TRBD2. Germline V CDR1 and CDR2: LGHNA, YNFKEQ. This CDR3 spans 14 amino acids. The junction had 5 bases not matched to a gene; V was cut back by 4 bases and J by 2 bases.

V usage is TRBV6-5 and J usage is TRBJ1-2; D uncertain. The V and J ends lost 5 bases and 8 bases respectively, with 15 bases between them. The CDR3 covers 13 residues. Per germline, CDR1 MNHEY and CDR2 SVGAGI. DNA for the CDR3: TGTGCCAGCAGTCAGACCCCTAGCGGGGGCTACACCTTC. Translated, it gives CASSQTPSGGYTF.

This rearrangement joins TRBV9 to TRBJ1-2, with TRBD1 as a possible D gene (5 bases). Per the germline V gene, CDR1 is SGDLS and CDR2 is YYNGEE. There are 13 residues in the CDR3. Trimming pared 3 bases from V and 6 bases from J, leaving 12 bases between. The CDR3 DNA reads TGTGCCAGCAGCGCCGGGGGGGAGAATGGCTACACCTTC. This gives the protein CASSAGGENGYTF.

The chain couples TRBV5-1 to TRBJ2-5; D might be TRBD2 (5 bases). This CDR3 spans 17 amino acids. Germline CDR1 SGHRS, CDR2 YFSETQ. V was cut by 0 bases and J by 1 base, with 16 bases left in between. DNA of the CDR3: TGCGCCAGCAGCTTGGCCGGTTTCTCTGGGAGCCAAGAGACCCAGTACTTC. This sequence encodes CASSLAGFSGSQETQYF.

Concerning this clone itself: Mismatch with germline at one junction end may stem from a read error. The rearrangement joins TRBV5-1 to TRBJ2-6; possibly TRBD1 for D (5 bases). The length of the CDR3 is 15 residues. In germline, CDR1 is SGHRS, CDR2 YFSETQ. The CDR3 loop is CASSLLSSGANGLTF. The CDR3 coding sequence is TGCGCCAGCAGCTTGCTTAGCTCTGGGGCCAACGGCCTGACTTTC. The variable domain in full, completed from reference TRBV5-1 and TRBJ2-6, reads KAGVTQTPRYLIKTRGQQVTLSCSPISGHRSVSWYQQTPGQGLQFLFEYFSETQRNKGNFPGRFSGRQFSNSRSEMNVSTLELGDSALYLCASSLLSSGANGLTFGAGSRLTVL.